What follows are 31 T cell receptor beta chains derived from one specimen sequenced in a study of T cells in women clearing cervical HPV infection. Here immunoSEQ multiplex PCR was the method, and the copy in TCRdb shows in-frame clones only, minus some. This sample's clone table lists around 33,000 clones. Sequenced input: blood buffy coat. The receptors were gathered from a woman aged 18-70 years with a cervical HPV16 infection that either progressed to CIN3+ or cleared (not recorded which).

A note on this clone: The DNA ends 3 residues before the CDR3 does, and the rest of the CDR3 is filled in from the germline J gene. This chain links TRBV7-9 with TRBJ2-7; 8 bases fit TRBD1. After removal of 5 bases from V and 1 base from J, the junction contained 4 bases not matched to a gene. From germline, CDR1 is SEHNR and CDR2 FQNEAQ (reference sequence). The CDR3 totals 14 residues. The covered CDR3 bases are TGTGCCAGCAGCCAGGGGGCGGGTTCCTACGAG. This codes for CASSQGAGSYE. The entire CDR3 protein reads CASSQGAGSYEQYF. Full variable domain (missing parts from reference TRBV7-9 and TRBJ2-7): DTGVSQNPRHKITKRGQNVTFRCDPISEHNRLYWYRQTLGQGPEFLTYFQNEAQLEKSRLLSDRFSAERPKGSFSTLEIQRTEQGDSAMYLCASSQGAGSYEQYFGPGTRLTVT.

Regarding this clone: Read data end 3 residues before the CDR3 end; the end is taken from the germline J gene. This sequence joins TRBV7-9 and TRBJ1-3; perhaps TRBD1 as D (5 bases). The germline CDR1 and CDR2 sequences are SEHNR and FQNEAQ (reference sequence). Trimming removed 5 bases at V and 4 bases at J, with 12 bases between. The CDR3 is made up of 14 amino acids. The CDR3 bases that were read are TGTGCCAGCAGCCACCCGGGGGTCGGAAACACC. It is translated as CASSHPGVGNT. The CDR3, in full, reads CASSHPGVGNTIYF.

Comments on this clone: The CDR3 extends 3 residues past the end of the read, so its final part is completed from the germline J gene. Other DNA sequences in the same sample also yield this CDR3. This chain joins TRBV11-2 and TRBJ1-5; D is unclear. Germline V gene lookup returns CDR1 SGHAT and CDR2 FQNNGV. The CDR3 is 13 amino acids. V was clipped by 0 bases and J by 5 bases, with 5 bases between them. CDR3 sequence reads: CASSLDRDQPQHF. The covered CDR3 bases are TGTGCCAGCAGCTTAGATCGGGATCAGCCC.

Concerning this clone itself: The CDR3 end is not reached by the read, which stops 3 residues before it; the germline J gene fills it in. The chain links TRBV7-9 to TRBJ2-4; D is perhaps TRBD2 (5 bases). This CDR3 region has 13 residues. From germline, CDR1 is SEHNR and CDR2 FQNEAQ (reference sequence). The covered CDR3 bases are TGTGCCAGCAGCTTAAGACATGACTATGGT. Its protein product is CASSLRHDYG. The whole CDR3 reads CASSLRHDYGQYF.

Points on this clone: From the germline J gene comes the end of the CDR3, since the read stops 3 residues before it. The V gene is TRBV19, the J gene TRBJ2-1; TRBD2 matches at 7 bases. Losses at the gene ends were 5 bases for V and 4 bases for J; bases not matched to a gene: 5. Germline CDR1 reads LNHDA; CDR2 reads SQIVND (reference sequence). The CDR3 is 14 residues long. CDR3 sequence: CASSWPSGYNEQFF. Incomplete CDR3 DNA: TGTGCCAGTAGTTGGCCTAGCGGATACAATGAG.

Measured by frequency, this clone is medium-sized. The CDR3 end falls 3 residues outside the read, so it is completed with the germline J gene. V and J are TRBV7-8 and TRBJ2-7; TRBD2 matches at 8 bases. The CDR3 spans 18 residues. The germline CDR1 and CDR2 sequences are SGHVS and FQNEAQ. The trim removed 4 bases at V and 3 bases at J, leaving 17 bases unmatched. The CDR3 bases that were read are TGTGCCAGCAGCTCCCGTATATTATCCAGCGGGAGCTACTACGAG. This encodes CASSSRILSSGSYYE. The entire CDR3 sequence reads CASSSRILSSGSYYEQYF. Combining the CDR3 with reference TRBV7-8 and TRBJ2-7 gives the whole variable domain GAGVSQSPRYKVAKRGQDVALRCDPISGHVSLFWYQQALGQGPEFLTYFQNEAQLDKSGLPSDRFFAERPEGSVSTLKIQRTQQEDSAVYLCASSSRILSSGSYYEQYFGPGTRLTVT.

With respect to this clone: The DNA ends 3 residues before the CDR3 does, and the rest of the CDR3 is filled in from the germline J gene. The V and J genes are TRBV4-2 and TRBJ2-2; tentatively, D is TRBD2 (6 bases). Germline lookup yields CDR1 LGHNA and CDR2 YNFKEQ. This CDR3 comprises 19 residues. With 0 bases removed from V and 2 bases from J, the gap between germline ends came to 19 bases. The CDR3 protein is CASSQERALSGFNTGELFF. The sequenced CDR3 bases are TGTGCCAGCAGCCAAGAGAGGGCATTGAGCGGGTTTAACACCGGGGAG.

The covered CDR3 bases are TGTGCCAGCAGTCTGTACGGTGAA. Its translation is CASSLYGE. In full, the CDR3 is CASSLYGEAFF. This rearrangement joins TRBV5-6 to TRBJ1-1; D unclear. With the read ending 3 residues before the CDR3 end, the germline J gene is used to fill in that end. CDR3 size: 11 residues. V shed 5 bases and J shed 7 bases, with 9 bases lying between them. CDR1 and CDR2 (germline): SGHDT, YYEEEE.

As concerns this clone: With the read ending 3 residues before the CDR3 end, the germline J gene is used to fill in that end. J is TRBJ2-6 and V is TRBV7-9, with 8 positions matching TRBD1. Germline V gene data show CDR1 as SEHNR and CDR2 as FQNEAQ (reference sequence). The ends lost 1 base at V and 9 bases at J; junction bases unmatched: 2. The CDR3 totals 14 residues. The DNA read from the CDR3 is TGTGCCAGCAGCTTAGTAGGGACAGGCAACGTC. Residues: CASSLVGTGNV. The full CDR3 protein is CASSLVGTGNVLTF.

Here the CDR3 reads CATKRLAGGQLSEQFF. CDR3 DNA (partial): TGCGCCACCAAAAGACTAGCGGGAGGTCAGTTGAGTGAG. The chain combines TRBV10-1 with TRBJ2-1; TRBD2 matches at 13 bases. The read ends 3 residues shy of where the CDR3 ends; the end is completed using the germline J gene. Germline CDR1 WNHNN, CDR2 SYGVQD (reference sequence). The CDR3 length is 16 residues. V shed 10 bases and J 9 bases; nucleotides not matched to a gene: 15.

In the case of this clone: The missing CDR3 end, 3 residues past where the read stops, is filled in from the germline J gene. The J gene is TRBJ2-7, the V gene TRBV20-1, with 7 bases identical to TRBD1. There are 14 residues in the CDR3. The V gene's germline CDR1 is DFQATT and CDR2 SNEGSKA (reference sequence). Trimming took 3 bases from V and 1 from J; bases not matched to a gene: 6. The CDR3 reads CSASRDSKSYEQYF. Incomplete CDR3 DNA: TGCAGTGCTAGCCGGGACAGTAAGTCCTACGAG.

Of note for this clone: The read falls 3 residues short of the CDR3 end, and the missing part is taken from the germline J gene. This chain uses TRBV20-1 with TRBJ2-3; D perhaps matches TRBD1 (6 bases). Deletions cut 7 bases from V and 1 base from J, with 15 bases between. This CDR3 is 14 amino acids long. CDR1 and CDR2 from the germline V gene are DFQATT and SNEGSKA (reference sequence). CDR3 bases read: TGCAGTGTCCAACCCAGGGGTGGCACAGATACG. Amino acids: CSVQPRGGTDT. The whole CDR3 sequence reads CSVQPRGGTDTQYF.

In the case of this clone: From the germline J gene comes the end of the CDR3, since the read stops 3 residues before it. The same CDR3 can be traced to other DNA sequences in this sample. The gene calls are TRBV7-9 and TRBJ1-2; D is unresolved. Germline V CDR1 and CDR2: SEHNR, FQNEAQ (reference sequence). The CDR3 contains 9 residues. CDR3 DNA, as far as it was read: TGTGCCAGCAGCTTACTG. Translating gives CASSLL. The entire CDR3 protein is CASSLLYTF. The full variable domain, with the rest looked up from reference TRBV7-9 and TRBJ1-2, is DTGVSQNPRHKITKRGQNVTFRCDPISEHNRLYWYRQTLGQGPEFLTYFQNEAQLEKSRLLSDRFSAERPKGSFSTLEIQRTEQGDSAMYLCASSLLYTFGSGTRLTVV.

CDR3 loop: CASSEQGEDYGYTF. Incomplete CDR3 DNA: TGTGCCAGTTCAGAACAGGGTGAGGACTATGGC. The genes are TRBV18 and TRBJ1-2, with D perhaps matching TRBD1 (6 bases). The CDR3 end is not reached by the read, which stops 3 residues before it; the germline J gene fills it in. Trimming shortened V by 9 bases and J by 3 bases, and 17 bases separated the two germline ends. Germline lookup yields CDR1 KGHSH and CDR2 LQKENI. The CDR3 extends over 14 amino acids.

Remarks on this clone: The read gets to within 3 residues of the CDR3 end, and the germline J gene fills in the rest. The gene calls are TRBV20-1 and TRBJ2-3; 8 bases agree with TRBD1. The ends lost 1 base at V and 4 bases at J; junction bases unmatched: 4. The CDR3 sequence is 14 residues long. The germline gives CDR1 DFQATT, CDR2 SNEGSKA (reference sequence). The covered CDR3 bases are TGCAGTGCTAGAGCGGCAGGGGGCTCAGATACG. Its protein is CSARAAGGSDT. The entire CDR3 protein is CSARAAGGSDTQYF.

Regarding this clone: The CDR3 end is not reached by the read, which stops 3 residues before it; the germline J gene fills it in. The rearrangement uses TRBV5-1 and TRBJ2-5; 8 nucleotides align to TRBD2. The CDR3 spans 15 residues. J lost 2 bases, V lost 4 bases, and 7 bases had no gene match. CDR1 and CDR2 from the germline V gene are SGHRS and YFSETQ. The covered CDR3 bases are TGCGCCAGCAGCCCCCAACTAGCGGAACAAGAGACC. Translated: CASSPQLAEQET. The full CDR3 reads CASSPQLAEQETQYF.

The CDR3 DNA, read in part, is TGCGCCAGCAGCGTTAGCGGCCAAGAGACG. This gives the protein CASSVSGQET. The entire CDR3 sequence reads CASSVSGQETQYF. The V gene is TRBV5-1, the J gene TRBJ2-3; TRBD2 might be the D (6 bases). The missing CDR3 end, 3 residues past where the read stops, is filled in from the germline J gene. The CDR3 extends over 13 amino acids. CDR1 SGHRS and CDR2 YFSETQ come from the germline V gene.

As to this clone: The read comes to an end 3 residues before the CDR3 does, leaving the germline J gene to fill in the end. The rearrangement links TRBV6-1 to TRBJ2-2, with D hard to call. This CDR3 has 14 amino acids. Trimming cost V 2 bases and J 1 base, with 5 bases left between them. The V gene's germline CDR1 is MNHNS and CDR2 SASEGT. CDR3 region: CASSESRNTGELFF. The sequenced part of the CDR3 DNA is TGTGCCAGCAGTGAATCCCGGAACACCGGGGAG.

A word on this clone: The CDR3 is cut off 3 residues early in the read; its end comes from the germline J gene. The chain combines TRBV2 with TRBJ1-1; D is perhaps TRBD1 (5 bases). The CDR3 length is 16 residues. Between the trimmed V and J ends, which lost 7 bases and 0 bases, there was a span of 18 bases. CDR1 and CDR2 from the germline V gene are SNHLY and FYNNEI. CDR3: CASNPSPDRLNTEAFF. The covered CDR3 bases are TGTGCCAGCAACCCCTCCCCCGACAGATTGAACACTGAA.

In the case of this clone: The read gets to within 3 residues of the CDR3 end, and the germline J gene fills in the rest. The chain links TRBV6-2 or TRBV6-3 to TRBJ1-5; weak D call: TRBD1 (5 bases). V lost 8 bases and J 4 bases, leaving 21 bases between the germline ends. This CDR3 contains 16 residues. CDR1 and CDR2 from the germline V gene are MNHEY and SVGEGT. CDR3 sequence reads: CASSRGNLMLNQPQHF. The DNA read from the CDR3 is TGTGCCAGCTCTCGGGGGAACCTAATGCTAAATCAGCCC.

The sequenced CDR3 bases are TGTGCCAGCAGTTCAGTCGGACAGATGAGCTCCTACGAG. Protein sequence: CASSSVGQMSSYE. The full CDR3 is CASSSVGQMSSYEQYF. V gene TRBV27 combines with J gene TRBJ2-7, with D perhaps matching TRBD1 (6 bases). The read falls 3 residues short of the CDR3 end, and the missing part is taken from the germline J gene. This CDR3 is built from 16 residues. In germline, CDR1 is MNHEY, CDR2 SMNVEV (reference sequence). The V end was cut by 4 bases, the J end by 0 bases, with 16 bases between.

Regarding this clone: The CDR3 extends 3 residues past the end of the read, so its final part is completed from the germline J gene. This chain links TRBV19 with TRBJ2-3; the match to TRBD2 covers 12 bases. This CDR3 region has 17 residues. CDR1 is LNHDA and CDR2 is SQIVND in the germline V gene (reference sequence). Trimming took 7 bases from V and 4 from J; bases not matched to a gene: 12. The covered CDR3 bases are TGTGCCAGTACGAGGGCTAGCGGGAGGGCCGACGCAGATACG. Encoded protein: CASTRASGRADADT. The full CDR3 reads CASTRASGRADADTQYF.

Turning to this clone: The sequence runs out 3 residues before the end of the CDR3; the remainder is reconstructed from the germline J gene. The chain links TRBV4-1 to TRBJ2-3; D gene uncertain. V was pared by 0 bases and J by 4 bases, with 5 bases between. Germline V CDR1 and CDR2: MGHRA, YSYEKL. This CDR3 region has 13 residues. The covered CDR3 bases are TGCGCCAGCAGCCAAGATCGGTCAGATACG. As protein: CASSQDRSDT. The entire CDR3 sequence reads CASSQDRSDTQYF.

Comments on this clone: The read ends 3 residues shy of where the CDR3 ends; the end is completed using the germline J gene. V usage is TRBV29-1 and J usage is TRBJ2-3; 8 bases map to TRBD1. This CDR3 contains 13 residues. Per germline, CDR1 SQVTM and CDR2 ANQGSEA. The CDR3 spells CSVSAGGEETQYF. The part of the CDR3 DNA that was read is TGCAGCGTTTCAGCAGGGGGCGAAGAGACG.

The CDR3 DNA, read in part, is TGTGCCAGCAGTCCGCTTGGCGGGGCCCAAGAGACC. This gives the protein CASSPLGGAQET. The whole CDR3 reads CASSPLGGAQETQYF. The genes are TRBV2 and TRBJ2-5; maybe TRBD2 (6 bases). Read coverage stops 3 residues before the CDR3 terminus; the germline J gene supplies the remainder. The CDR3 has 15 residues. V dropped 5 bases and J dropped 1 base, with 14 bases sitting between them. Germline assignment: CDR1 SNHLY and CDR2 FYNNEI.

A remark on this clone: The read is 3 residues too short to cover the CDR3 end, so that end is filled in from the germline J gene. The chain recombines TRBV6-4 with TRBJ2-3; possible D gene TRBD2, 6 bases. The V gene's germline CDR1 is MRHNA and CDR2 SNTAGT. The CDR3 has 14 amino acids. Trimming shortened V by 4 bases and J by 3 bases, and 11 bases separated the two germline ends. The CDR3 DNA, read in part, is TGTGCCAGCAGTGTGACTAGTGCGACAGATACG. Protein product: CASSVTSATDT. In full, the CDR3 is CASSVTSATDTQYF.

With respect to this clone: The read is 3 residues too short to cover the CDR3 end, so that end is filled in from the germline J gene. This sequence joins TRBV10-3 and TRBJ2-7; D gene uncertain. The CDR3 sequence is 11 residues long. The V gene's germline CDR1 is ENHRY and CDR2 SYGVKD. V was pared by 10 bases and J by 0 bases, with 7 bases between. The CDR3: CATAISYEQYF. CDR3 bases read: TGTGCCACTGCGATCTCCTACGAG.

With respect to this clone: The read is 3 residues too short to cover the CDR3 end, so that end is filled in from the germline J gene. The chain employs TRBV5-1 and TRBJ2-3; D gene uncertain. There are 15 residues in the CDR3. V lost 4 bases to trimming and J lost 0 bases, with 12 bases between them. Per the germline V gene, CDR1 is SGHRS and CDR2 is YFSETQ. CDR3 in amino acids: CASSLDGSSTDTQYF. The sequenced CDR3 bases are TGCGCCAGCAGCCTTGACGGGTCTAGCACAGATACG.

With respect to this clone: Relative to the germline gene, one junction end is altered; a read error may explain this. Sequencing ends 3 residues short of the CDR3 end; the germline J gene provides the rest. This chain uses TRBV5-5 with TRBJ2-5; TRBD1 aligns across 8 bases. The germline V gene has CDR1 SGHKS and CDR2 YYEKEE (reference sequence). CDR3 length: 14 amino acids. CDR3 residues: CASSGGTGQGTQYF. The sequenced part of the CDR3 DNA is TGTGCCAGCAGCGGGGGGACAGGACAAGGGACC.

As regards this clone: The read terminates 3 residues ahead of where the CDR3 ends, so the germline J gene completes it. V usage is TRBV5-1 and J usage is TRBJ2-3; 9 bases align to TRBD2. Germline assignment: CDR1 SGHRS and CDR2 YFSETQ. The CDR3 loop spans 15 amino acids. After removal of 0 bases from V and 5 bases from J, the junction contained 4 bases not matched to a gene. The CDR3 loop reads CASSLGGRAGDTQYF. CDR3 DNA (partial): TGCGCCAGCAGCTTGGGCGGGAGGGCCGGAGATACG.

On this clone itself: Its ends do not fully match the called genes, so a read error is possible. The read halts 3 residues ahead of the CDR3 end, with the missing end drawn from the germline J gene. The same CDR3 can be traced to other DNA sequences in this sample. This rearrangement joins TRBV30 to TRBJ1-3; 8 bases agree with TRBD1. CDR1 is GTSNPN, CDR2 SVGIG, per germline (reference sequence). CDR3 size: 14 residues. The CDR3 DNA, read in part, is TGTGCCTGGAGTCCGCCAGGGGGCGGAAACACT. Its translation is CAWSPPGGGNT. The full CDR3 is CAWSPPGGGNTIYF. Full variable domain (remainder filled in from reference TRBV30 and TRBJ1-3): SQTIHQWPATLVQPVGSPLSLECTVEGTSNPNLYWYRQAAGRGLQLLFYSVGIGQISSEVPQNLSASRPQDRQFILSSKKLLLSDSGFYLCAWSPPGGGNTIYFGEGSWLTVV.